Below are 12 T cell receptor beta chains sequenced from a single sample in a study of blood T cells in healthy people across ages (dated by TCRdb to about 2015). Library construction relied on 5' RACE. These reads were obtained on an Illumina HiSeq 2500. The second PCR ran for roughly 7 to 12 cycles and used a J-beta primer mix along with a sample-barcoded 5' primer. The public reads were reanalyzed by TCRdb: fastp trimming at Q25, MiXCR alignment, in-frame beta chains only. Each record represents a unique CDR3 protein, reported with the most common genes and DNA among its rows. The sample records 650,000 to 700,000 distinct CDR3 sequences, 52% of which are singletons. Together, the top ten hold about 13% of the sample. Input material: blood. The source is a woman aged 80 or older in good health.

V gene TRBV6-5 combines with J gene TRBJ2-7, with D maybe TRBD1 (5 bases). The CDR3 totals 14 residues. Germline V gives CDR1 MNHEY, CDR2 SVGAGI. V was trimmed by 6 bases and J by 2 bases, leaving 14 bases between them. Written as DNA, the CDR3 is TGTGCCAGCAGCCCGACAGACTTCCCCTACGAGCAGTACTTC. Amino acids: CASSPTDFPYEQYF.

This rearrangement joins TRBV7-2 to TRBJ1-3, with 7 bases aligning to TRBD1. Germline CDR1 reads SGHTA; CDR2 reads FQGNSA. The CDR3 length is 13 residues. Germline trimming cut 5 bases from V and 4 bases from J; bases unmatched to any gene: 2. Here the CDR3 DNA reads TGTGCCAGCAGCCCGGGACAGGGAAACACCATATATTTT. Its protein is CASSPGQGNTIYF.

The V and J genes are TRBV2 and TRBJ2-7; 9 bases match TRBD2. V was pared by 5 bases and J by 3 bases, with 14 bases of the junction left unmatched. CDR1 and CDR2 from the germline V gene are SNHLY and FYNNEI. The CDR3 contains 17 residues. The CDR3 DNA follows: TGTGCCAGCAGTCTCTACCCTAGCGGGAAGGGAAGCTACGAGCAGTACTTC. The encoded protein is CASSLYPSGKGSYEQYF.

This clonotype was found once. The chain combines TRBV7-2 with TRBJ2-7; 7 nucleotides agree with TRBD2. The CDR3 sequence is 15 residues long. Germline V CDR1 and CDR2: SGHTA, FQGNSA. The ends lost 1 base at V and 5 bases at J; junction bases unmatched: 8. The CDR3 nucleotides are TGTGCCAGCAGCTTAGGCGGGAGAGGGAGGGACGAGCAGTACTTC. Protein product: CASSLGGRGRDEQYF.

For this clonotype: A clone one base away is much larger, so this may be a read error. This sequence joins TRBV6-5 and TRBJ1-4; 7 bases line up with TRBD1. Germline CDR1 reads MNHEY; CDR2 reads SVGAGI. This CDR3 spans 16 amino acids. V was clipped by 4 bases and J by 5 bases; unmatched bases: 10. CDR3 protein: CASSWGATGRNEKLFF. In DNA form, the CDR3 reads TGTGCCAGCAGTTGGGGCGCGACAGGGCGCAATGAAAAACTGTTTTTT.

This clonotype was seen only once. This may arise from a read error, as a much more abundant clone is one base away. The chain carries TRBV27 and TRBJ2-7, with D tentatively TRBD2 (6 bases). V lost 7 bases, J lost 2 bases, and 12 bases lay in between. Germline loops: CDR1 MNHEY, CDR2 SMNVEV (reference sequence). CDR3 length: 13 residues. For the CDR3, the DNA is TGTGCCAGCAAGAGACTAGTGCCCTACGAGCAGTACTTC. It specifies CASKRLVPYEQYF.

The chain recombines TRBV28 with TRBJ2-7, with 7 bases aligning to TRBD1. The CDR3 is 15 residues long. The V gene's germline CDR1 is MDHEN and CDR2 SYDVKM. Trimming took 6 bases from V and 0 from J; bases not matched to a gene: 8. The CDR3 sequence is CASSLDRDDSYEQYF. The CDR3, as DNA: TGTGCCAGCAGCTTAGACAGGGACGACTCCTACGAGCAGTACTTC.

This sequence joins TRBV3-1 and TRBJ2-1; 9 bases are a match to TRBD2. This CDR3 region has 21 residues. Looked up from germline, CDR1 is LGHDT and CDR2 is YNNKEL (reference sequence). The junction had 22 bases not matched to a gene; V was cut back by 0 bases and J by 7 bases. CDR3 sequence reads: CASSQEHGGGATVYRGNEQFF. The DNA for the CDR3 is TGTGCCAGCAGCCAAGAGCACGGCGGGGGGGCTACAGTATATAGGGGTAATGAGCAGTTCTTC.

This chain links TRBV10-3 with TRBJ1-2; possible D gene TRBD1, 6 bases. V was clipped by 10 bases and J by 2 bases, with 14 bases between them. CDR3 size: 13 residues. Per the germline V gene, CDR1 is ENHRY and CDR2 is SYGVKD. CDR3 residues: CATSPGENYGYTF. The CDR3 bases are TGTGCCACCTCGCCAGGGGAGAACTATGGCTACACCTTC.

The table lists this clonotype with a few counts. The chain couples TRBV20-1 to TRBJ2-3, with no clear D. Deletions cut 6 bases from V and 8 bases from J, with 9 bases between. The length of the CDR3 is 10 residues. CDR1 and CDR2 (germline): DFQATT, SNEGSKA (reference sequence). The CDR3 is CSASLVTQYF. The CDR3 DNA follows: TGCAGTGCCAGTCTGGTTACGCAGTATTTT.

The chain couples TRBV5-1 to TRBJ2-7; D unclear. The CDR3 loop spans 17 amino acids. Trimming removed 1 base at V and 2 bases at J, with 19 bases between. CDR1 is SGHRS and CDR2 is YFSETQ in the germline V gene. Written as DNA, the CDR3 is TGCGCCAGCAGCTTGCTCGGGTCCACCGGGCCCGCCTACGAGCAGTACTTC. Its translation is CASSLLGSTGPAYEQYF.

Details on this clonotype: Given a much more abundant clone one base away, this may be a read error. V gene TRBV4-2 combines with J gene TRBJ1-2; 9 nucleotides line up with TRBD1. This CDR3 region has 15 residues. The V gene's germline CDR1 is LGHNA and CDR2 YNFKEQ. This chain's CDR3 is CASSQLDRGAYGCTF. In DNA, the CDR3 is TGTGCCAGCAGCCAACTCGACAGGGGGGCTTATGGCTGCACCTTC.